This T cell receptor (beta chain) was recorded in a study of response to subunit inactivated influenza vaccine. Notes on the study in general: The authors suggested that every seasonal influenza vaccination recruits few new T cells.

TCRdb fed the RT-PCR reads into MiXCR, producing one record per CDR3 protein. The sample carries 450,000 to 600,000 distinct CDR3 sequences, 7.5% to 8.5% recorded once. The V end lost 3 bases, the J end lost 1 base, and 11 bases lay between the germline ends. The CDR3 is made up of 15 amino acids. This clonotype appeared many times. No antigen is known for it. This sample comprised PBMCs from blood, obtained 23 months after vaccination. This sequence joins TRBV12-3 or TRBV12-4 and TRBJ2-3; D is unresolved. This clonotype was obtained from a man aged 45 to 70 who received an inactivated influenza vaccine. CDR3 sequence (DNA): TGTGCCAGCAGTTTTACCAGCTACGGCACAGATACGCAGTATTTT. The encoded protein is CASSFTSYGTDTQYF.